The 5 T cell receptor beta chains in this list originate from one sample, sequenced in a study of T cells and Merkel cell carcinoma outcomes. The table came from immunoSEQ multiplex PCR; TCRdb's copy has only in-frame clones and leaves some out. The sample includes about 3,000 clones, 75% to 80% of them seen just once. The sample consisted of tumor tissue from Merkel cell carcinoma. The receptors were gathered from a human donor with Merkel cell carcinoma.

This chain uses TRBV6-5 with TRBJ1-5; weak D call: TRBD1 (5 bases). The CDR3 covers 16 residues. Per germline, CDR1 MNHEY and CDR2 SVGAGI. Trimming removed 2 bases from V and 3 bases from J, with 14 bases in between. CDR3 amino acids: CASSYSSAGFNQPQHF. CDR3 nucleotides: TGTGCCAGCAGTTACAGTTCGGCAGGGTTCAATCAGCCCCAGCATTTT.

The chain carries TRBV7-9 and TRBJ2-1; no reliable D call. V shed 3 bases and J shed 3 bases, with 6 bases lying between them. The CDR3 is 13 amino acids. Germline CDR1 is SEHNR and CDR2 is FQNEAQ (reference sequence). CDR3 residues: CASSLGLYNEQFF. The CDR3 bases are TGTGCCAGCAGCTTGGGCCTCTACAATGAGCAGTTCTTC. Filled out from reference TRBV7-9 and TRBJ2-1, the complete variable domain reads DTGVSQNPRHKITKRGQNVTFRCDPISEHNRLYWYRQTLGQGPEFLTYFQNEAQLEKSRLLSDRFSAERPKGSFSTLEIQRTEQGDSAMYLCASSLGLYNEQFFGPGTRLTVL.

J is TRBJ2-5 and V is TRBV7-2; D unclear. V was shortened by 2 bases and J by 5 bases, with 9 bases between the two germline ends. In germline, CDR1 is SGHTA, CDR2 FQGNSA. This CDR3 comprises 13 residues. CDR3 nucleotide sequence: TGTGCCAGCAGCTTAACCTCGCTGGAGACCCAGTACTTC. It yields the protein CASSLTSLETQYF. Variable domain in full (rest from reference TRBV7-2 and TRBJ2-5): GAGVSQSPSNKVTEKGKDVELRCDPISGHTALYWYRQSLGQGLEFLIYFQGNSAPDKSGLPSDRFSAERTGGSVSTLTIQRTQQEDSAVYLCASSLTSLETQYFGPGTRLLVL.

This chain connects TRBV19 to TRBJ1-2; D not resolved. Germline CDR1 reads LNHDA; CDR2 reads SQIVND (reference sequence). Between the trimmed V and J ends, which lost 5 bases and 0 bases, there was a span of 7 bases. CDR3 length: 13 residues. This chain's CDR3 is CASSGQPNYGYTF. The CDR3, as DNA: TGTGCCAGTAGTGGCCAACCTAACTATGGCTACACCTTC.

The chain links TRBV2 to TRBJ1-1, with D uncertain. The V gene lost 8 bases and the J gene lost 11 bases, with 21 bases spanning the gap. CDR3 length: 13 residues. CDR1 and CDR2 (germline): SNHLY, FYNNEI. The CDR3 coding sequence is TGTGCCAGCGGCATTTTATCTCCCTCGGTGGCTTTCTTT. Its protein product is CASGILSPSVAFF. Combining the CDR3 with reference TRBV2 and TRBJ1-1 gives the whole variable domain EPEVTQTPSHQVTQMGQEVILRCVPISNHLYFYWYRQILGQKVEFLVSFYNNEISEKSEIFDDQFSVERPDGSNFTLKIRSTKLEDSAMYFCASGILSPSVAFFGQGTRLTVV.